These T cell receptor beta chains were read from a single sample in a study of T-cell reconstitution after alpha-beta-depleted transplantation in children. TCRdb reprocessed the PCR reads with MiXCR, giving one entry per CDR3 protein. The table shows about 1,000,000 distinct CDR3 sequences, with about 31% occurring only once. Sequences were derived from PBMCs, mostly from graft donor cells, sampled 360 days after TCRalphabeta/CD19-depleted stem cell transplant. These receptors were taken from a boy under three years old who had a stem cell transplant for SCID, so the T cells may come from the graft donor. CDR3s include the opening cysteine and the closing phenylalanine or tryptophan. The D gene is left open where the match is weak. A row's size may be missing; if present it is once, few, many or a size class.

size: few; D: NA; V: TRBV10-3; J: TRBJ2-7; DNA: TGTGCCATCAGTGCGGAAGCAGGGGCTATCTCCTACGAGCAGTACTTC; CDR3: CAISAEAGAISYEQYF
size: few; D: NA; V: TRBV20-1; J: TRBJ2-5; DNA: TGCAGTGCTAGGGAACGAGAGACCCAGTACTTC; CDR3: CSARERETQYF
size: NA; D: TRBD1; V: TRBV5-1; J: TRBJ2-7; DNA: TGCGCCAGCAGCCCCCCGGACAGGTTCTACGAGCAGTACTTC; CDR3: CASSPPDRFYEQYF
size: NA; D: NA; V: TRBV19; J: TRBJ1-1; DNA: TGTGCCAGTAGTATAAGGGGTTCCGCGGCAACTGAAGCTTTCTTT; CDR3: CASSIRGSAATEAFF
size: NA; D: TRBD2; V: TRBV29-1; J: TRBJ2-1; DNA: TGCAGCGTCATAGCGGGGGGGAGGGGTGAGCAGTTCTTC; CDR3: CSVIAGGRGEQFF
size: few; D: NA; V: TRBV12-3/TRBV12-4; J: TRBJ1-3; DNA: TGTGCCAGCAGTATCAGGGTCTCTGGAAACACCATATATTTT; CDR3: CASSIRVSGNTIYF
size: NA; D: NA; V: TRBV7-8; J: TRBJ2-1; DNA: TGTGCCAGCAGTGGGGGGACGGATAAGCAGTTCTTC; CDR3: CASSGGTDKQFF
size: NA; D: NA; V: TRBV18; J: TRBJ1-2; DNA: TGTGCCAGCTCACCAGATCGACGAGAGGGTCGCTACACCTTC; CDR3: CASSPDRREGRYTF
size: NA; D: NA; V: TRBV9; J: TRBJ1-5; DNA: TGTGCCAGCAGCTCCCGTCAGGAGGCGGTCAATCAGCCCCAGCATTTT; CDR3: CASSSRQEAVNQPQHF
size: NA; D: TRBD1; V: TRBV4-1; J: TRBJ1-3; DNA: TGCGCCAGCAGCCAACCTACAGGGGCTGGAAACACCATATATTTT; CDR3: CASSQPTGAGNTIYF